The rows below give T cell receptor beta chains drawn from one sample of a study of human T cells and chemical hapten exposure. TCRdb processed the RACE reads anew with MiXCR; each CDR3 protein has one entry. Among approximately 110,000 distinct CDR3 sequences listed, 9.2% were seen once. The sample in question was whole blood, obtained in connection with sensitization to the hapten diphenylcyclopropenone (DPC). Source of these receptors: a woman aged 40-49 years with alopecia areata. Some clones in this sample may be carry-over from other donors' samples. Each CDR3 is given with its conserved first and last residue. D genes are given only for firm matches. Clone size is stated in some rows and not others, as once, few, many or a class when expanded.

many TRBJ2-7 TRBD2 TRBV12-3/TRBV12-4 CASSSGLAGAGEQYF TGTGCCAGCAGCTCAGGACTAGCGGGGGCGGGCGAGCAGTACTTC
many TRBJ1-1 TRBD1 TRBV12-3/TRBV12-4 CASRQGAMMNTEAFF TGTGCCAGCCGACAGGGGGCCATGATGAACACTGAAGCTTTCTTT
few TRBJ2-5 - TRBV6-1 CASSAFRRETQYF TGTGCCAGCAGTGCTTTCAGACGAGAGACCCAGTACTTC
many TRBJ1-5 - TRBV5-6 CASSCRDSNQPQHF TGTGCCAGCAGCTGCCGGGACAGCAATCAGCCCCAGCATTTT
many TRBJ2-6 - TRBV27 CASSLGSGPGANVLTF TGTGCCAGCAGTTTAGGATCCGGGCCTGGGGCCAACGTCCTGACTTTC
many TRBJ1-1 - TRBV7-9 CASNSPDKGHTEAFF TGTGCCAGCAACTCCCCCGACAAGGGCCACACTGAAGCTTTCTTT
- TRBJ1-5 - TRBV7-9 CASSPDYSNQPQHF TGTGCCAGCAGCCCAGACTATAGCAATCAGCCCCAGCATTTT
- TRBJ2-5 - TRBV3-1 CASSQGRDGWYQETQYF TGTGCCAGCAGCCAAGGTCGGGATGGTTGGTACCAAGAGACCCAGTACTTC
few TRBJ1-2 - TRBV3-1 CASSVDPNYGYTF TGTGCCAGCAGCGTGGACCCCAACTATGGCTACACCTTC
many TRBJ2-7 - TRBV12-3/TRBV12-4 CASSWGRGQDEQYF TGTGCCAGCAGTTGGGGGCGGGGGCAGGACGAGCAGTACTTC
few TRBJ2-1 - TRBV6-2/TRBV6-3 CASSTRDWDSYNEQFF TGTGCCAGCAGTACTAGGGACTGGGACTCCTACAATGAGCAGTTCTTC
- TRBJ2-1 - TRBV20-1 CSARFSSDVNEQFF TGCAGTGCTAGGTTCAGTAGCGATGTGAATGAGCAGTTCTTC
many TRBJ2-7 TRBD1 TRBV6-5 CASSYYRDRGGEQYF TGTGCCAGCAGTTACTACCGGGACAGGGGTGGGGAGCAGTACTTC
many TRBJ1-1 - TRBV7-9 CASSQEWGKAFF TGTGCCAGCAGCCAGGAGTGGGGGAAAGCTTTCTTT
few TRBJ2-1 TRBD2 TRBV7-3 CASSPRRAGGDEQFF TGTGCCAGCAGCCCACGCCGGGCGGGGGGGGATGAGCAGTTCTTC
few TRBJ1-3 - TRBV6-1 CASSPFSGNTIYF TGTGCCAGCAGCCCATTCTCTGGAAACACCATATATTTT
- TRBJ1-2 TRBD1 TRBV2 CASRTGGSGYGYTF TGTGCCAGCAGGACAGGGGGGAGTGGCTATGGCTACACCTTC
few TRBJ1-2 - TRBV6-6 CASIGTGNYGYTF TGTGCCAGCATCGGGACGGGGAACTATGGCTACACCTTC
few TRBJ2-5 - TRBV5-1 CASKTGSAQETQYF TGCGCCAGCAAAACCGGGTCAGCCCAAGAGACCCAGTACTTC
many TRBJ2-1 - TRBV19 CASSIESGKYNEQFF TGTGCCAGTAGTATAGAGTCAGGGAAATACAATGAGCAGTTCTTC
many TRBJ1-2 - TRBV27 CASSPRTGTGTNYGYTF TGTGCCAGCAGCCCCCGAACCGGGACGGGAACTAACTATGGCTACACCTTC
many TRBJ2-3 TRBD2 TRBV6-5 CASRRGGISTDTQYF TGTGCCAGCAGGCGCGGGGGGATCAGCACAGATACGCAGTATTTT
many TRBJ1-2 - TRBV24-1 CATSDSHLRGGYTF TGTGCCACCAGTGATTCTCACCTAAGGGGTGGCTACACCTTC
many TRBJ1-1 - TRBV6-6 CASSAREQTEAFF TGTGCCAGCAGTGCGAGGGAGCAAACTGAAGCTTTCTTT
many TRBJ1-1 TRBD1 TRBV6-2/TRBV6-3 CASSYRQGVGTEAFF TGTGCCAGCAGTTACCGGCAGGGGGTGGGCACTGAAGCTTTCTTT
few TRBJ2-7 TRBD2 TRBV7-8 CASSSPTSGTYEQYF TGTGCCAGCAGCAGTCCGACTAGCGGCACCTACGAGCAGTACTTC
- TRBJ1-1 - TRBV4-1 CASSQPLQGRNTEAFF TGCGCCAGCAGCCAACCCCTACAGGGAAGGAACACTGAAGCTTTCTTT
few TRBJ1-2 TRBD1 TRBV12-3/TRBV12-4 CASSPGTGGAGYGYTF TGTGCCAGCAGTCCCGGGACAGGGGGCGCTGGGTATGGCTACACCTTC
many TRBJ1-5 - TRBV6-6 CASSSRYQPQHF TGTGCCAGCAGTTCCCGCTATCAGCCCCAGCATTTT